The table lists the clone carrying this T cell receptor beta chain with a few counts. Its antigen is still unknown. These data are taken from a study of T-cell reconstitution after alpha-beta-depleted transplantation in children. Library preparation (for TCRbeta) was performed with unique molecular identifiers. TCRdb used MiXCR to reprocess the PCR reads, holding one entry per CDR3 protein. The table lists a few hundred thousand distinct CDR3 sequences, more than 20% of them singletons. Study-wide results and caveats: T-cell counts and diversity at one year following transplant were attributed mainly to newly produced T cells.

The clonotype originates from a boy younger than two with Wiskott-Aldrich syndrome, due to receive a stem cell transplant. Sequencing used PBMCs, obtained before TCRalphabeta/CD19-depleted stem cell transplant.

The DNA for the CDR3 is TGCAGTGCTAGAGCGCCCTCACAGGGAGGAGAGACCCAGTACTTC. Encoded protein: CSARAPSQGGETQYF. J is TRBJ2-5 and V is TRBV20-1; D assignment may be TRBD1 or TRBD2 (6 bases each). The CDR3 is 15 amino acids. Germline V gene sequence: CDR1 DFQATT, CDR2 SNEGSKA (reference sequence). The V end was cut by 1 base, the J end by 4 bases, with 16 bases between.